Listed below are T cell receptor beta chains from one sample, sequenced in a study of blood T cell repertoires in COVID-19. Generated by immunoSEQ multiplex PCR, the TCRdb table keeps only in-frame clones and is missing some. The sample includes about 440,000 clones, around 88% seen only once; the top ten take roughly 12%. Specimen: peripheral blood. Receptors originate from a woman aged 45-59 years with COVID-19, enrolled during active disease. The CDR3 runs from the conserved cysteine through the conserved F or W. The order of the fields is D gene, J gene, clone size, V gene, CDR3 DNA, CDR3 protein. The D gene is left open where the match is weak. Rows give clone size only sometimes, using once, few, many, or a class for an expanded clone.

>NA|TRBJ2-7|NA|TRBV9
TGTGCCAGCAGCGTAGATGTGACTCCCTACGAGCAGTACTTC
CASSVDVTPYEQYF
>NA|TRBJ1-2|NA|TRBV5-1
TGCGCCAGCAGTTCCTCCCCTGACAGGACTAACTATGGCTACACCTTC
CASSSSPDRTNYGYTF
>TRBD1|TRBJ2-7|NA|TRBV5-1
TGCGCCAGCAGCTTTTCAGGGGGCGCCAACGACGAGCAGTACTTC
CASSFSGGANDEQYF
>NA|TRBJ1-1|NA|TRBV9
TGTGCCAGCAGCGTAGGAGGGGGAGAGATGAACACTGAAGCTTTCTTT
CASSVGGGEMNTEAFF
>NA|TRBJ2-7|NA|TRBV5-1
TGCGCCAGCAGCTTGGCGACTTTCCACGAGCAGTACTTC
CASSLATFHEQYF
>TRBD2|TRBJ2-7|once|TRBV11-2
TGTGCCAGCAGCTTAGGGCCGAGCGGGGGGCAGTACGAGCAGTACTTC
CASSLGPSGGQYEQYF
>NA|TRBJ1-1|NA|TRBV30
TGTGCCTGGAACCCCCGCAGGGACACTGAAGCTTTCTTT
CAWNPRRDTEAFF
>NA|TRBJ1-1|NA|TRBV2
TGTGCCAGCAGTGAAACCACCCCAGGGGCTACTGAAGCTTTCTTT
CASSETTPGATEAFF
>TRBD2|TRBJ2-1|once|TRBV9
TGTGCCAGCAGCGTGGGGTCGGGACTAATAGGCAATGAGCAGTTCTTC
CASSVGSGLIGNEQFF
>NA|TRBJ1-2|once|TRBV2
TGTGCCAGCAGCGGCAGGGGAGTAAGGGGCTACACCTTC
CASSGRGVRGYTF
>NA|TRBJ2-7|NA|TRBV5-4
TGTGCCAGCAGCTTGACAGGGCAAGGATCCGAGCAGTACTTC
CASSLTGQGSEQYF
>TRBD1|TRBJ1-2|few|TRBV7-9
TGTGCCAGCAGCTTCGGGGAGACAGGGGCTGTATATGGCTACACCTTC
CASSFGETGAVYGYTF
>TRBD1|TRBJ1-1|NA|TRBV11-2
TGTGCCAGCAGCCAAAGGGGGCGCACTGAAGCTTTCTTT
CASSQRGRTEAFF
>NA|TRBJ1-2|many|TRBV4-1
TGCGCCAGCAGCCAATTCACACGTCGAGCGACCGCCTATGGCTACACCTTC
CASSQFTRRATAYGYTF
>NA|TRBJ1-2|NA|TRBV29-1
TGCAGCGTTGAAGTCCCGGACAGCCTTGACGGCTACACCTTC
CSVEVPDSLDGYTF
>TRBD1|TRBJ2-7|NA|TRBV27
TGTGCCAGCAGCCCGAACAGGGGTTACGAGCAGTACTTC
CASSPNRGYEQYF
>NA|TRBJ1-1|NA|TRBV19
TGTGCCAGTAGTATAGATCTCGACTACGGCACTGAAGCTTTCTTT
CASSIDLDYGTEAFF
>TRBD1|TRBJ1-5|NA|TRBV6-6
TGTGCCAGCACCCCTCCCGGGACAGGGTCCTCTCAGCCCCAGCATTTT
CASTPPGTGSSQPQHF
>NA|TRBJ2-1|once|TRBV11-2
TGTGCCAGCAGCCCCCAGGGGGCGGGGGTAAATAATGAGCAGTTCTTC
CASSPQGAGVNNEQFF
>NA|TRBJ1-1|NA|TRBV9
TGTGCCAGCAGCGTAGGTAGGGGAGGCACTGAAGCTTTCTTT
CASSVGRGGTEAFF
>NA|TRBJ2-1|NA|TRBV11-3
TGTGCCAGCAGCTCTCTTGTCCGAGAGGAGCAGTTCTTC
CASSSLVREEQFF
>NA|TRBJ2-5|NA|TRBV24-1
TGTGCCACCACCGGGTCGGAGACCCAGTACTTC
CATTGSETQYF
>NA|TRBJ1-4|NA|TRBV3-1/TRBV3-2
TGTGCCAGCAGCCACAGGGAATTCGGGGAAAAACTGTTTTTT
CASSHREFGEKLFF
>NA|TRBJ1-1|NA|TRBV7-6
TGTGCCAGCAGCTCGTACACTGAAGCTTTCTTT
CASSSYTEAFF
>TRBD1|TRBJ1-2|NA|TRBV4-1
TGCGCCAGCAGCCAAGAAGGGACAGGGGGCAATGGCTACACCTTC
CASSQEGTGGNGYTF
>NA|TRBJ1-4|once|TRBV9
TGTGCCAGCAGCGGGTCAGGGAAGCAGCGAGAAAAACTGTTTTTT
CASSGSGKQREKLFF
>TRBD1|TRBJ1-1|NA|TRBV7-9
TGTGCCAGCAGCCCCCCGGTGCAGGGGGGCGGGGTGAACACTGAAGCTTTCTTT
CASSPPVQGGGVNTEAFF
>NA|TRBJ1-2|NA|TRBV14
TGTGCCAGCAGCCAAAATCCTAGAGGCGGCTACACCTTC
CASSQNPRGGYTF
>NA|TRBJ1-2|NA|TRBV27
TGTGCCAGCACCCTACTACCGACAGGCACCTATGGCTACACCTTC
CASTLLPTGTYGYTF
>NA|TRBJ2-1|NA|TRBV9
TGTGCCAGCAGCGCCGCAACAGGGCGGTCAAATGAGCAGTTCTTC
CASSAATGRSNEQFF
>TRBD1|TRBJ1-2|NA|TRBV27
TGTGCCAGCAGCCTGACAGGGGGCCATAACTATGGCTACACCTTC
CASSLTGGHNYGYTF
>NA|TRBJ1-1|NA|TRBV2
TGTGCCAGCAGTGAAGACCCACAGGGAGGGACTGAAGCTTTCTTT
CASSEDPQGGTEAFF
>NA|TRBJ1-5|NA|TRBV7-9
TGTGCCAGCAGCCAGGACGCAGGGGAACGGCCCCAGCATTTT
CASSQDAGERPQHF
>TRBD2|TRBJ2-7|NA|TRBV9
TGTGCCAGCAGCGCGACTACTAGCGGGGACTCCGAGCAGTACTTC
CASSATTSGDSEQYF
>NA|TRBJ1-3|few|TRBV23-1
TGCGCCACCCAGCCTGCAGGGCGAAGATCCGGAAACACCATATATTTT
CATQPAGRRSGNTIYF
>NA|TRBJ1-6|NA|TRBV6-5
TGTGCCAGCATACAGTTTTACACTTTCCATTCACCCCTCCACTTT
CASIQFYTFHSPLHF
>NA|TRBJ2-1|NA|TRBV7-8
TGTGCCAGCAGCTCACGACAGTACAATGAGCAGTTCTTC
CASSSRQYNEQFF
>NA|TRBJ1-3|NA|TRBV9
TGTGCCAGTACCGAATCAGGGGAAACCATATATTTT
CASTESGETIYF
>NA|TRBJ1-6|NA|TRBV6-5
TGTGCCAGCAGAATAGACTCCATAAATTCACCCCTCCACTTT
CASRIDSINSPLHF
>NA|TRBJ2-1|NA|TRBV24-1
TGTGCCACCAGAATGGGGACTTACAATGAGCAGTTCTTC
CATRMGTYNEQFF
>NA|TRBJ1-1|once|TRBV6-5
TGTGCCAGCAGTTACTCCACAGGACCGAACACTGAAGCTTTCTTT
CASSYSTGPNTEAFF
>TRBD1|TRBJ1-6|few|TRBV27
TGTGCCAGCACCCAACAGGGGATAGGCTCACCCCTCCACTTT
CASTQQGIGSPLHF
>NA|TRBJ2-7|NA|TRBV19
TGTGCCAGTAGGGGCCACCCAGGGTCCTACGAGCAGTACTTC
CASRGHPGSYEQYF
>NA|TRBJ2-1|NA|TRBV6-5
TGTGCCAGCAGCAAACTAGCCTGGGACAATGAGCAGTTCTTC
CASSKLAWDNEQFF
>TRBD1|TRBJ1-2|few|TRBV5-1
TGCGCCAGCAGCCCGGACAGGCAAGGCTACACCTTC
CASSPDRQGYTF